This T cell receptor (beta chain) was found in a study of early stage breast cancer tumors (dated by TCRdb to 2017 to 2019). In the study overall: Of the approximately 15 invasive breast tumors, more than 9 were found to be estrogen receptor-positive, progesterone receptor-positive and HER2-negative. Eight of the 12 ER+/PR+/HER2- tumors were invasive ductal carcinomas, while the other four were invasive lobular carcinomas. On average, each sample got around 10-fold read coverage. Across all samples, 2.5 million to 3 million templates representing roughly 1,100,000 unique clonotypes were detected. General conclusions and limits of the study: Greater similarity was observed between blood and normal breast repertoires than between blood and tumor repertoires, and tumor was distinguished from normal in about 85% of the 16 patients when each tissue was compared with blood. Compared with adjacent normal breast tissue, tumors had higher clonality and around 2.5-fold greater T cell density. Because the cohort was small, a breakdown by tumor subtype could not be done. Bulk genomic DNA sequencing of unsorted cells missed chain pairing and functional markers such as CD4, CD8 and FOXP3. Enriched TCRB sequences shared across patients were mostly commonly generated sequences, unlikely to play an important role in the tumor microenvironment.

Every sample was amplified as two independent genomic DNA replicates, using roughly 0.45 ug for blood and roughly 1.6 ug for tumor or normal breast. TCRB sequencing of genomic DNA was carried out with the ImmunoSeq Intro kit according to the manufacturer's instructions. The multiplex PCR ran for around 30 cycles using proprietary primers and spike-in control sequences for absolute quantification. An 87-bp fragment spanning the CDR3 and flanking V and J genes was sequenced with single-end 150-bp reads. Each lane of an Illumina MiSeq running version 3.0 chemistry carried seven multiplexed samples, with two replicates apiece. As for how the authors treated the data: Raw data were processed with the vendor's proprietary pipeline, and both replicates were merged into a single result per sample. A clonotype was defined as productive rearrangements that share the same V-gene family, CDR3 amino acid sequence and J-gene segment. To compute clonality, the normalized Shannon entropy (Pielou evenness) of TCRB abundances was subtracted from 1. To estimate T cell density, the total number of templates was divided by the number of input cells, which was inferred from the amount of DNA input. Total repertoire diversity and clonality were estimated with Recon using default parameters. A clonotype was considered tumor-enriched if its abundance in tumor exceeded 0.1% and was at least 32-fold higher than its abundance in normal breast. TCRdb mirrors the immuneACCESS table, restricted to in-frame sequences. Some clones are absent from its copies; in checked studies, under half trace to an unresolved V gene, and the reason for the others is unknown. That table gives V, J and clone size, and the DNA gave D and trimming. The table for this sample lists about 36,000 clones; less than 80% of them were counted only once. 6.5% to 8% of the sample is taken by the ten largest.

The study profiled bulk TCR beta-chain repertoires in matched peripheral blood, tumor and adjacent normal breast tissue taken from fewer than 20 patients with early-stage breast cancer. Before surgery, about 4.5-10 mL of whole blood was collected in EDTA tubes and processed within 2 hours. Ficoll-Paque centrifugation in SepMate-50 tubes was used to isolate peripheral blood mononuclear cells. PBMCs were cryopreserved in aliquots of about 2 to 4 million cells in roughly 90% FBS with around 10% DMSO and kept in liquid nitrogen. The Qiagen AllPrep DNA/RNA Mini kit was used for genomic DNA extraction. Relative to germline, V is 6 bases shorter and J is 2 bases shorter, with 14 bases between their ends. Including the terminal cysteine and phenylalanine, the CDR3 comprises 15 residues. The sequence is cut down to CDR3 DNA, 45 bases in frame from base 1. Per the germline V gene (reference sequence), MNHNY is the CDR1 and SVGAGI is the CDR2.

With respect to this clone: This receptor's antigen is unknown. No base qualities exist here, and no much larger clone lies one base off it.

Recombination connected TRBV6-6 to TRBJ1-5; TRBD1 might be the D gene, on 5 matching bases. The sequence was obtained from a person in their sixties with breast cancer. Source material: blood. The CDR3 region: CASRPTGRGNQPQHF. Here is the DNA: TGTGCCAGCAGGCCCACGGGGCGAGGCAATCAGCCCCAGCATTTT.